This entry concerns a single T cell receptor beta chain. Its antigen remains unidentified. These data come from a study of OX40 agonist ivuxolimab in advanced cancers. About the research overall: Participants, approximately 83% male, averaged roughly 60 years of age, ranging from roughly 23 to 80. Findings of the study overall: Expanded clones belonging to CD8+ T cells outnumbered, on average, those of CD4+.

The ends were cut back, 5 bases at V and 6 bases at J, with 16 bases in the middle. The germline gives CDR1 SQVTM, CDR2 ANQGSEA. The length of the CDR3 is 13 residues. Only in-frame clones appear in the TCRdb table, and some are missing; sequencing was by immunoSEQ multiplex PCR. The table lists more than 80,000 clones, approximately 93% of them singletons. The receptor comes from an adult with an advanced solid tumor such as melanoma, head and neck, liver or kidney cancer. The specimen comprised CD4+ or CD8+ T cells sorted from blood, sampled in a trial of the OX40 agonist ivuxolimab. The rearrangement uses TRBV29-1 and TRBJ1-1; tentative D call: TRBD1 (5 bases). CDR3 amino acids: CSVIWGRMAEAFF. For the CDR3, the DNA is TGCAGCGTTATATGGGGCCGGATGGCTGAAGCTTTCTTT.